This passage covers 14 T cell receptor beta chains from one sample sequenced in a study of T cell responses to AZD1222 COVID-19 vaccine. The method was immunoSEQ multiplex PCR; TCRdb's version includes in-frame clones alone and lacks a portion of them. The table includes 100,000 to 150,000 clones, about nine tenths detected once. Specimen: peripheral blood, collected on day 0 of AZD1222 vaccination. The receptors were gathered from an adult in good health.

The chain uses TRBV5-1 and TRBJ2-7; the match to TRBD1 covers 9 bases. Germline V gives CDR1 SGHRS, CDR2 YFSETQ. Unmatched junction bases numbered 11, after V lost 0 bases and J lost 4 bases. The CDR3 is 17 residues long. The CDR3 region is CASSLAASGTGPYEQYF. The CDR3 nucleotides are TGCGCCAGCAGCTTGGCCGCTTCCGGGACAGGGCCGTACGAGCAGTACTTC.

This chain links TRBV6-6 with TRBJ2-1, with D tentatively TRBD2 (6 bases). Germline V gene lookup returns CDR1 MNHNY and CDR2 SVGAGI (reference sequence). Trimming left V 6 bases short and J 5 bases short, with 14 bases between. There are 14 residues in the CDR3. The CDR3 DNA follows: TGTGCCAGCAGGGCGGGACTCGGAAACAATGAGCAGTTCTTC. Its translation is CASRAGLGNNEQFF.

The V and J genes are TRBV21-1 and TRBJ1-6. TRBV21-1 corresponds to a pseudogene. This CDR3 is built from 12 residues. The CDR3 bases are TGTGCCGGGGCGGGCTATAATTCACCCCTCCACTTT. Amino acids: CAGAGYNSPLHF.

V and J are TRBV19 and TRBJ2-7, with TRBD1 matching 7 bases. The CDR3 loop spans 14 amino acids. In germline, CDR1 is LNHDA, CDR2 SQIVND (reference sequence). Losses at the gene ends were 6 bases for V and 7 bases for J; bases not matched to a gene: 12. Here the CDR3 reads CASSPGAGGYEQYF. The CDR3 coding sequence is TGTGCCAGTAGCCCCGGGGCAGGGGGTTATGAGCAGTACTTC.

V usage is TRBV19 and J usage is TRBJ1-5; 7 nucleotides agree with TRBD1. Germline V CDR1 and CDR2: LNHDA, SQIVND (reference sequence). Trimming cost V 6 bases and J 6 bases; bases outside gene matches: 5. The CDR3 has 13 amino acids. The CDR3 protein is CASSPQGGQPQHF. DNA for the CDR3: TGTGCCAGTAGCCCCCAGGGGGGTCAGCCCCAGCATTTT. Supplemented by reference TRBV19 and TRBJ1-5, the full variable domain reads DGGITQSPKYLFRKEGQNVTLSCEQNLNHDAMYWYRQDPGQGLRLIYYSQIVNDFQKGDIAEGYSVSREKKESFPLTVTSAQKNPTAFYLCASSPQGGQPQHFGDGTRLSIL.

This CDR3 is CASGNSLDTEAFF. The CDR3 DNA reads TGTGCTAGTGGTAACAGTCTGGACACTGAAGCTTTCTTT. This chain links TRBV12-5 with TRBJ1-1; D gene uncertain. This CDR3 has 13 residues. V lost 5 bases, J lost 3 bases, and 10 bases lay in between. CDR1 is LGHNT and CDR2 is FRNRAP in the germline V gene.

V and J are TRBV3-1 (or the pseudogene TRBV3-2) and TRBJ2-5; maybe TRBD2 (5 bases). Trimming removed 2 bases at V and 3 bases at J, with 13 bases between. CDR1 is LGHDT, CDR2 YNNKEL, per germline (reference sequence). The length of the CDR3 is 15 residues. Here the CDR3 DNA reads TGTGCCAGCAGCCAACAAAGAGGGATTAAAGAGACCCAGTACTTC. Amino acids: CASSQQRGIKETQYF.

The chain couples TRBV2 to TRBJ2-1; a weak D match, TRBD2 (6 bases). The V gene's germline CDR1 is SNHLY and CDR2 FYNNEI. The CDR3 extends over 12 amino acids. Trimming pared 0 bases from V and 13 bases from J, leaving 10 bases between. The CDR3 here is CASSEAPGLQFF. CDR3 nucleotide sequence: TGTGCCAGCAGTGAAGCACCGGGACTCCAGTTCTTC. Variable domain in full (rest from reference TRBV2 and TRBJ2-1): EPEVTQTPSHQVTQMGQEVILRCVPISNHLYFYWYRQILGQKVEFLVSFYNNEISEKSEIFDDQFSVERPDGSNFTLKIRSTKLEDSAMYFCASSEAPGLQFFGPGTRLTVL.

The chain carries TRBV15 and TRBJ2-5; 8 positions match TRBD1. This CDR3 is built from 17 residues. The trim removed 3 bases at V and 5 bases at J, leaving 14 bases unmatched. Per germline, CDR1 LNHNV and CDR2 YYDKDF (reference sequence). The CDR3 sequence: CATSRNRGQGPGETQYF. As DNA, the CDR3 is TGTGCCACCAGCAGGAATCGCGGACAGGGTCCGGGGGAGACCCAGTACTTC.

The V and J genes are TRBV6-1 and TRBJ2-7; possible D gene TRBD1, 5 bases. The CDR3 is made up of 14 amino acids. Germline CDR1 is MNHNS and CDR2 is SASEGT. Trimming took 2 bases from V and 6 from J, leaving 14 bases between them. CDR3 region: CASSERTGRSEQYF. CDR3 bases: TGTGCCAGCAGTGAACGAACAGGTCGGAGCGAGCAGTACTTC.

This clone occurred a few times. The J gene is TRBJ2-1, the V gene TRBV2, with TRBD2 identical over 8 bases. The CDR3 covers 14 residues. V lost 7 bases to trimming and J lost 3 bases; unmatched junction nucleotides: 5. Germline CDR1 and CDR2: SNHLY and FYNNEI. The CDR3 is CASMETSDYNEQFF. The CDR3 DNA reads as TGTGCCAGCATGGAGACTAGCGACTACAATGAGCAGTTCTTC.

V gene TRBV3-1 (or the pseudogene TRBV3-2) combines with J gene TRBJ2-5; D call uncertain. Germline CDR1 is LGHDT and CDR2 is YNNKEL (reference sequence). V was shortened by 8 bases and J by 2 bases, with 6 bases between the two germline ends. The CDR3 is made up of 11 amino acids. The CDR3 protein is CASGVQETQYF. CDR3 sequence (DNA): TGTGCCAGCGGGGTTCAAGAGACCCAGTACTTC.

This chain uses TRBV2 with TRBJ2-1, with 7 bases that match TRBD2. The V gene's germline CDR1 is SNHLY and CDR2 FYNNEI. The ends lost 3 bases at V and 7 bases at J; junction bases unmatched: 9. The CDR3 spans 15 residues. In DNA form, the CDR3 reads TGTGCCAGCAGTGATTATCCGGGACTAAGGAATGAGCAGTTCTTC. Translating it yields CASSDYPGLRNEQFF.

This rearrangement joins TRBV3-1 (or the pseudogene TRBV3-2) to TRBJ2-3; TRBD2 matches 9 bases. With V trimmed by 3 bases and J by 5 bases, 15 bases remained unmatched. The CDR3 is 18 amino acids. CDR1 LGHDT and CDR2 YNNKEL come from the germline V gene (reference sequence). The CDR3 DNA reads TGTGCCAGCAGCCACTCCCCGCGGGGGGGCGAGTATGTAGATACGCAGTATTTT. Residues: CASSHSPRGGEYVDTQYF.